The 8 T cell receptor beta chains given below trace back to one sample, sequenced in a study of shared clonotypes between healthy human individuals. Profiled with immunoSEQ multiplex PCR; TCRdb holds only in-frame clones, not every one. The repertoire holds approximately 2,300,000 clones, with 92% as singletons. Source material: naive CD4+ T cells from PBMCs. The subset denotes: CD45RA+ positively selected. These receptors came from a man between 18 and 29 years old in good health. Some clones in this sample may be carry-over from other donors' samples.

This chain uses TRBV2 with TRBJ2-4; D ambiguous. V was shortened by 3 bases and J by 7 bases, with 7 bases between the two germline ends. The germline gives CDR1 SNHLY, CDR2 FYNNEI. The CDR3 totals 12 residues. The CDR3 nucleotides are TGTGCCAGCAGTGAGGTCCGGAACATTCAGTACTTC. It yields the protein CASSEVRNIQYF. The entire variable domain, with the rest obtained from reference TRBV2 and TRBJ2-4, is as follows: EPEVTQTPSHQVTQMGQEVILRCVPISNHLYFYWYRQILGQKVEFLVSFYNNEISEKSEIFDDQFSVERPDGSNFTLKIRSTKLEDSAMYFCASSEVRNIQYFGAGTRLSVL.

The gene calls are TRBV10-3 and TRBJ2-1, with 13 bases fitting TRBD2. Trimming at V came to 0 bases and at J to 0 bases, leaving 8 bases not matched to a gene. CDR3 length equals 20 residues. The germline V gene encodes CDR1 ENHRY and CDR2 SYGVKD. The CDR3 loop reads CAISESLGLAGTSSYNEQFF. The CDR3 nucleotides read TGTGCCATCAGTGAGTCTTTGGGACTAGCGGGAACGAGCTCCTACAATGAGCAGTTCTTC.

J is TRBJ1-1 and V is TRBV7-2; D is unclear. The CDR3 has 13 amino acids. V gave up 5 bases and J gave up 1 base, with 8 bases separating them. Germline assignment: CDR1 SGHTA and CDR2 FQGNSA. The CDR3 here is CASSQRQNTEAFF. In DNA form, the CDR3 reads TGTGCCAGCAGCCAAAGACAGAACACTGAAGCTTTCTTT.

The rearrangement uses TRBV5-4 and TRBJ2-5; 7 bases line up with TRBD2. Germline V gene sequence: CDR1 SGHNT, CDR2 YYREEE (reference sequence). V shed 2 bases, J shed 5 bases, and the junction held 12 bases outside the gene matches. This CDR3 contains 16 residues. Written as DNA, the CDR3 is TGTGCCAGCAGCTTCAAAAGGGAGGGGTCGGCCGAGACCCAGTACTTC. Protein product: CASSFKREGSAETQYF.

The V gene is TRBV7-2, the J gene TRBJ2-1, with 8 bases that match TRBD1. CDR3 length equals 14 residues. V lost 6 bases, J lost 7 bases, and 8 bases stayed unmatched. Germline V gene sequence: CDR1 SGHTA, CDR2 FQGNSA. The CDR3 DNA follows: TGTGCCAGCAGGTGGCAGGGGGCAACAAATGAGCAGTTCTTC. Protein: CASRWQGATNEQFF.

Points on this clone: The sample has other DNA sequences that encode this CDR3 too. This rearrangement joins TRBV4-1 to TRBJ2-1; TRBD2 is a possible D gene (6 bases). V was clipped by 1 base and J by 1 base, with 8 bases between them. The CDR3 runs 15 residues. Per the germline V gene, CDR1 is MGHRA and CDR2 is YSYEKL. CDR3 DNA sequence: TGCGCCAGCAGCCAAGCGGGACTGTCCTACAATGAGCAGTTCTTC. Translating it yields CASSQAGLSYNEQFF.

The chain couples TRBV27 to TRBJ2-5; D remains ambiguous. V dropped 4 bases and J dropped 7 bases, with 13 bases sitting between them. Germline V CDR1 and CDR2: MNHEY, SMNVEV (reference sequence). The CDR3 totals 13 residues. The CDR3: CASSSNTPGTQYF. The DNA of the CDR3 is TGTGCCAGCAGTTCTAACACCCCAGGGACCCAGTACTTC.

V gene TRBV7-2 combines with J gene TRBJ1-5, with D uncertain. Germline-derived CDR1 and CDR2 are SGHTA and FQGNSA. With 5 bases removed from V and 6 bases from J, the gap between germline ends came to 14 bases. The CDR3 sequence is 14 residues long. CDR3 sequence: CASSLYSGSQPQHF. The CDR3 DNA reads TGTGCCAGCAGCCTGTACAGTGGGAGTCAGCCCCAGCATTTT.